These T cell receptor beta chains were read from a single sample in a study of T-cell reconstitution after alpha-beta-depleted transplantation in children. One entry per CDR3 protein, called by TCRdb with MiXCR from the PCR reads. Of around 670,000 distinct CDR3 sequences listed, roughly 13% are singletons. This specimen was PBMCs, taken before TCRalphabeta/CD19-depleted stem cell transplant. The receptors here all came from a girl aged 2-10 years with congenital amegakaryocytic thrombocytopenia, due to receive a stem cell transplant. The CDR3 runs from the conserved cysteine through the conserved F or W. The D gene is left open where the match is weak. A row's size may be missing; if present it is once, few, many or a size class.

v_gene: TRBV4-1
j_gene: TRBJ2-1
d_gene: TRBD2
abundance: many
CDR3nt: TGCGCCAGCACCCCTACCGTACTTGAGCGGGAAAGATTCTTC
CDR3aa: CASTPTVLERERFF

v_gene: TRBV7-2
j_gene: TRBJ1-2
d_gene: NA
abundance: many
CDR3nt: TGTGCCAGCGCGGTCAGTGGGAATTCTAACTATGGCTACACCTTC
CDR3aa: CASAVSGNSNYGYTF

v_gene: TRBV20-1
j_gene: TRBJ2-1
d_gene: TRBD2
abundance: many
CDR3nt: TGCAGTGCTAGGACGGGACTAGCCTTATACAATGAGCAGTTCTTC
CDR3aa: CSARTGLALYNEQFF

v_gene: TRBV4-1
j_gene: TRBJ2-3
d_gene: NA
abundance: NA
CDR3nt: TGCGCCAGCAGCCAAGATGGTAGCTTAATCGCCTCTAGCACAGATACGCAGTATTTT
CDR3aa: CASSQDGSLIASSTDTQYF

v_gene: TRBV20-1
j_gene: TRBJ2-1
d_gene: TRBD2
abundance: many
CDR3nt: TGCAGTGCCCCCACCCCGGGACTAGAGCAGTTCTTC
CDR3aa: CSAPTPGLEQFF

v_gene: TRBV5-1
j_gene: TRBJ2-2
d_gene: NA
abundance: few
CDR3nt: TGCGCCAGCAGCAAAGGACAGGGCGCGGGGGCCGGGGAGCTGTTTTTT
CDR3aa: CASSKGQGAGAGELFF

v_gene: TRBV6-1
j_gene: TRBJ2-2
d_gene: NA
abundance: many
CDR3nt: TGTGCCAGCAGCCGAGACTATCTCACCGGGGAGCTGTTTTTT
CDR3aa: CASSRDYLTGELFF

v_gene: TRBV2
j_gene: TRBJ2-7
d_gene: TRBD2
abundance: few
CDR3nt: TGTGCCAGTCATCGCGGGGGAGTGGCCTACGAGCAGTACTTC
CDR3aa: CASHRGGVAYEQYF

v_gene: TRBV12-3/TRBV12-4
j_gene: TRBJ2-2
d_gene: NA
abundance: NA
CDR3nt: TGTGCCTTCAGTACCTCGACTAAGGGGGGCGGTAACACCGGGGAGCTGTTTTTT
CDR3aa: CAFSTSTKGGGNTGELFF

v_gene: TRBV20-1
j_gene: TRBJ1-2
d_gene: TRBD1
abundance: many
CDR3nt: TGCAGTGCCCGCGGGACGGGACAGGGGTACTATGGCTACACCTTC
CDR3aa: CSARGTGQGYYGYTF

v_gene: TRBV12-3/TRBV12-4
j_gene: TRBJ1-2
d_gene: NA
abundance: many
CDR3nt: TGTGCCAGCACCACTCGACAGTCGCCCCTCTATGGCTACACCTTC
CDR3aa: CASTTRQSPLYGYTF

v_gene: TRBV7-9
j_gene: TRBJ2-1
d_gene: NA
abundance: many
CDR3nt: TGTGCCAGCAGCTTAGTAGGGCTATACCATGAGCAGTTCTTC
CDR3aa: CASSLVGLYHEQFF

v_gene: TRBV5-1
j_gene: TRBJ2-1
d_gene: TRBD2
abundance: many
CDR3nt: TGCGCCAGCAGCTCAGGACTAGTTGGGAATGAGCAGTTCTTC
CDR3aa: CASSSGLVGNEQFF

v_gene: TRBV6-5
j_gene: TRBJ2-3
d_gene: NA
abundance: few
CDR3nt: TGTGCCAGCAGTTACATACGGGCGGATCGAGAGACGCAGTATTTT
CDR3aa: CASSYIRADRETQYF

v_gene: TRBV5-1
j_gene: TRBJ2-5
d_gene: NA
abundance: many
CDR3nt: TGCGCCAGCAGCTTGTTTACCGGGGAGCAAGAGACCCAGTACTTC
CDR3aa: CASSLFTGEQETQYF

v_gene: TRBV20-1
j_gene: TRBJ1-2
d_gene: NA
abundance: many
CDR3nt: TGCAGTGCTAGGGCCCGGGCCCAAGGCTACACCTTC
CDR3aa: CSARARAQGYTF

v_gene: TRBV29-1
j_gene: TRBJ2-1
d_gene: TRBD1
abundance: many
CDR3nt: TGCAGCGTGGACAGGGAATGGACCTACAATGAGCAGTTCTTC
CDR3aa: CSVDREWTYNEQFF

v_gene: TRBV20-1
j_gene: TRBJ1-1
d_gene: NA
abundance: many
CDR3nt: TGCAGTGTCTTGCCGGGGGTTGAAGCTTTCTTT
CDR3aa: CSVLPGVEAFF

v_gene: TRBV5-1
j_gene: TRBJ2-7
d_gene: TRBD2
abundance: NA
CDR3nt: TGCGCCAGCAGCTCTTTAGCGGGAGGCACAACCTACGAGCAGTACTTC
CDR3aa: CASSSLAGGTTYEQYF

v_gene: TRBV3-1
j_gene: TRBJ1-1
d_gene: NA
abundance: NA
CDR3nt: TGTGCCAGCAGCCAAGATTCCGGGGGCTTTAAAGCTTTCTTT
CDR3aa: CASSQDSGGFKAFF

v_gene: TRBV9
j_gene: TRBJ2-2
d_gene: TRBD2
abundance: NA
CDR3nt: TGTGCCAGCAGCGTGGGACTAGCGGAGTACACCGGGGAGCTGTTTTTT
CDR3aa: CASSVGLAEYTGELFF

v_gene: TRBV5-6
j_gene: TRBJ2-3
d_gene: NA
abundance: NA
CDR3nt: TGTGCCAGCAGCTCGGGACTTCCGAAAGATACGCAGTATTTT
CDR3aa: CASSSGLPKDTQYF

v_gene: TRBV7-9
j_gene: TRBJ2-3
d_gene: TRBD2
abundance: NA
CDR3nt: TGTGCCAGCAGCCTCCTAGCGGCTATCACAGATACGCAGTATTTT
CDR3aa: CASSLLAAITDTQYF

v_gene: TRBV12-3/TRBV12-4
j_gene: TRBJ1-2
d_gene: NA
abundance: many
CDR3nt: TGTGCCAGCAGTTCCGACGCCTATGGCTACACCTTC
CDR3aa: CASSSDAYGYTF

v_gene: TRBV28
j_gene: TRBJ2-3
d_gene: TRBD2
abundance: NA
CDR3nt: TGTGCCAGCAGTTTTTGGACTAGCGGGAGAGAAGGTACGCAGTATTTT
CDR3aa: CASSFWTSGREGTQYF

v_gene: TRBV29-1
j_gene: TRBJ2-7
d_gene: NA
abundance: many
CDR3nt: TGCAGCGCCATGGGGGGACTCTTCTACGAGCAGTACTTC
CDR3aa: CSAMGGLFYEQYF

v_gene: TRBV7-2
j_gene: TRBJ2-3
d_gene: NA
abundance: NA
CDR3nt: TGTGCCAGCAGCTCTTCGTATTTT
CDR3aa: CASSSSYF

v_gene: TRBV6-5
j_gene: TRBJ2-1
d_gene: NA
abundance: NA
CDR3nt: TGTGCCAGCAGTTATCGAAGCGCTCTGCTTGTCAATGAGCAGTTCTTC
CDR3aa: CASSYRSALLVNEQFF

v_gene: TRBV12-3/TRBV12-4
j_gene: TRBJ2-1
d_gene: NA
abundance: many
CDR3nt: TGTGCCAGCACCCGCGGGGATGAGCAGTTCTTC
CDR3aa: CASTRGDEQFF

v_gene: TRBV12-3/TRBV12-4
j_gene: TRBJ2-1
d_gene: TRBD2
abundance: many
CDR3nt: TGTGCCAGCAGGTTCTGGACTAGCAGATACAATGAGCAGTTCTTC
CDR3aa: CASRFWTSRYNEQFF

v_gene: TRBV20-1
j_gene: TRBJ2-3
d_gene: TRBD2
abundance: many
CDR3nt: TGCAGTGCTAGCATAGCGGGAGCGCGCGCAGATACGCAGTATTTT
CDR3aa: CSASIAGARADTQYF

v_gene: TRBV5-1
j_gene: TRBJ2-3
d_gene: NA
abundance: NA
CDR3nt: TGCGCCAGCAGCTTGGAAGGGTTCGTTGGTACGCAGTATTTT
CDR3aa: CASSLEGFVGTQYF

v_gene: TRBV5-5
j_gene: TRBJ2-5
d_gene: TRBD2
abundance: many
CDR3nt: TGTGCCAGCAGCACGACTAGCAGGAGGGACCAAGAGACCCAGTACTTC
CDR3aa: CASSTTSRRDQETQYF

v_gene: TRBV20-1
j_gene: TRBJ2-6
d_gene: NA
abundance: many
CDR3nt: TGCAGTGCTGGCGGGTCTGGGGCCAACGTCCTGACTTTC
CDR3aa: CSAGGSGANVLTF

v_gene: TRBV28
j_gene: TRBJ1-3
d_gene: TRBD1
abundance: NA
CDR3nt: TGTGCCAGTACAGTAGAACAGGGGACCAACACCATATATTTT
CDR3aa: CASTVEQGTNTIYF

v_gene: TRBV12-3/TRBV12-4
j_gene: TRBJ2-7
d_gene: TRBD2
abundance: many
CDR3nt: TGTGCCAGCAGTTCGCGACTAGCGGGATTCTCCGAGCAGTACTTC
CDR3aa: CASSSRLAGFSEQYF

v_gene: TRBV7-9
j_gene: TRBJ2-3
d_gene: TRBD2
abundance: few
CDR3nt: TGTGCCAGCAGCTTAGTAGCGGGAGTTTTACGCACAGATACGCAGTATTTT
CDR3aa: CASSLVAGVLRTDTQYF

v_gene: TRBV5-1
j_gene: TRBJ2-7
d_gene: TRBD2
abundance: NA
CDR3nt: TGCGCCAGCAGCCCCCAGACTAGCGGGCTCTCCTACGAGCAGTACTTC
CDR3aa: CASSPQTSGLSYEQYF

v_gene: TRBV6-1
j_gene: TRBJ2-3
d_gene: TRBD1
abundance: many
CDR3nt: TGTGCCAGCAGCAACAGGGGCTGGAAGGGAGATACGCAGTATTTT
CDR3aa: CASSNRGWKGDTQYF

v_gene: TRBV27
j_gene: TRBJ2-3
d_gene: TRBD2
abundance: NA
CDR3nt: TGTGCCAGCAGTTTATCGACTAGCGGGACTTATACGCAGTATTTT
CDR3aa: CASSLSTSGTYTQYF

v_gene: TRBV20-1
j_gene: TRBJ2-5
d_gene: NA
abundance: many
CDR3nt: TGCAGTGCTAGCAAGACAAGCCCTCAAGAGACCCAGTACTTC
CDR3aa: CSASKTSPQETQYF

v_gene: TRBV27
j_gene: TRBJ1-5
d_gene: NA
abundance: few
CDR3nt: TGTGCCAGCAGTGGGTTGGCAGATAGCAATCAGCCCCAGCATTTT
CDR3aa: CASSGLADSNQPQHF